The 28 T cell receptor beta chains presented below share a single source sample, sequenced in a study of control samples from healthy donors and cancer patients. This table comes from immunoSEQ multiplex PCR, and its TCRdb copy is limited to in-frame clones, with some not included. The top ten hold roughly 3% of the sample, which has 100,000 to 150,000 clones, about 87% seen once. Sequenced material: blood. These receptors were taken from a man aged 55 to 70 in good health.

V usage is TRBV9 and J usage is TRBJ2-3; D might be TRBD2 (6 bases). Germline CDR1 reads SGDLS; CDR2 reads YYNGEE. The CDR3 has 14 residues. V gave up 4 bases and J gave up 3 bases, with 12 bases separating them. For the CDR3, the DNA is TGTGCCAGCAGCCAAGGGCTAGCGACAGATACGCAGTATTTT. It yields the protein CASSQGLATDTQYF. The full variable domain, its missing parts supplied by reference TRBV9 and TRBJ2-3, is DSGVTQTPKHLITATGQRVTLRCSPRSGDLSVYWYQQSLDQGLQFLIQYYNGEERAKGNILERFSAQQFPDLHSELNLSSLELGDSALYFCASSQGLATDTQYFGPGTRLTVL.

The chain carries TRBV19 and TRBJ1-2; D is ambiguous. CDR3 length: 14 amino acids. Trimming stripped 4 bases from V and 2 bases from J, with 11 bases between. Germline CDR1 is LNHDA and CDR2 is SQIVND (reference sequence). This CDR3 reads CASSRTGGNYGYTF. The DNA of the CDR3 is TGTGCCAGTAGTAGGACGGGTGGGAACTATGGCTACACCTTC.

The chain is built from TRBV28 and TRBJ1-2; possibly TRBD1 for D (5 bases). Looked up from germline, CDR1 is MDHEN and CDR2 is SYDVKM. The V and J ends lost 6 bases and 3 bases respectively, with 14 bases between them. This CDR3 has 14 amino acids. The CDR3 is CASSRGGGDYGYTF. CDR3 DNA sequence: TGTGCCAGCAGCCGGGGCGGAGGGGACTATGGCTACACCTTC.

The rearrangement uses TRBV27 and TRBJ1-2; 8 nucleotides align to TRBD1. Germline loops: CDR1 MNHEY, CDR2 SMNVEV (reference sequence). The CDR3 runs 15 residues. The J segment lost 4 bases and the V segment lost 3 bases, leaving 7 bases of the junction unmatched. The CDR3 DNA sequence: TGTGCCAGCAGTTTGATCGGGGACAGGACCTATGGCTACACCTTC. Residues: CASSLIGDRTYGYTF.

The chain employs TRBV28 and TRBJ1-5; 9 nucleotides align to TRBD1. The CDR3 is 14 residues long. J was trimmed by 6 bases and V by 6 bases; bases with no gene match: 6. Germline CDR1 reads MDHEN; CDR2 reads SYDVKM. The CDR3 spells CASSPGTGRQPQHF. The DNA for the CDR3 is TGTGCCAGCAGCCCTGGGACAGGGCGTCAGCCCCAGCATTTT.

This sequence joins TRBV28 and TRBJ1-3; no clear D gene. The germline V gene has CDR1 MDHEN and CDR2 SYDVKM. The CDR3 is 11 residues long. Trimming stripped 3 bases from V and 4 bases from J, with 1 base between. CDR3 coding DNA: TGTGCCAGCAGTTTGGGAAACACCATATATTTT. Translation gives CASSLGNTIYF.

V gene TRBV6-6 combines with J gene TRBJ1-5; the D is unclear. This CDR3 is 14 amino acids long. Germline CDR1 MNHNY, CDR2 SVGAGI (reference sequence). Trimming cost V 4 bases and J 5 bases, with 12 bases left between them. In DNA form, the CDR3 reads TGTGCCAGCAGTTTTACACGTACCGATCAGCCCCAGCATTTT. Amino acid sequence: CASSFTRTDQPQHF.

As for this clone: This sample includes further DNA sequences coding for the same CDR3. The chain has TRBV15 and TRBJ1-1; the D is unclear. CDR1 is LNHNV, CDR2 YYDKDF, per germline (reference sequence). The CDR3 spans 14 residues. The V end lost 0 bases, the J end lost 0 bases, and 5 bases lay between the germline ends. The CDR3: CATSRDLVNTEAFF. CDR3 DNA: TGTGCCACCAGCAGAGATCTGGTGAACACTGAAGCTTTCTTT.

The chain has TRBV6-5 and TRBJ1-2; D may be TRBD1 (5 bases). V lost 8 bases, J lost 4 bases, and 14 bases lay in between. Germline CDR1 MNHEY, CDR2 SVGAGI. CDR3 length: 13 amino acids. This chain's CDR3 is CASAHGDLYGYTF. The CDR3, as DNA: TGTGCCAGCGCCCATGGGGACCTCTATGGCTACACCTTC.

The J gene is TRBJ2-7, the V gene TRBV5-1, with no clear D. The V end lost 0 bases, the J end lost 2 bases, and 9 bases lay between the germline ends. The germline CDR1 and CDR2 sequences are SGHRS and YFSETQ. This CDR3 spans 14 amino acids. DNA for the CDR3: TGCGCCAGCAGCTTGGCGTTGGGTACCTACGAGCAGTACTTC. This codes for CASSLALGTYEQYF.

The genes are TRBV5-1 and TRBJ2-7; D is perhaps TRBD2 (6 bases). Germline CDR1 SGHRS, CDR2 YFSETQ. Trimming stripped 2 bases from V and 0 bases from J, with 12 bases between. The CDR3 spans 15 residues. This CDR3 reads CASSFLGGSSYEQYF. Written as DNA, the CDR3 is TGCGCCAGCAGCTTTCTTGGGGGGTCCTCCTACGAGCAGTACTTC. The whole variable domain, filled in from reference TRBV5-1 and TRBJ2-7, reads KAGVTQTPRYLIKTRGQQVTLSCSPISGHRSVSWYQQTPGQGLQFLFEYFSETQRNKGNFPGRFSGRQFSNSRSEMNVSTLELGDSALYLCASSFLGGSSYEQYFGPGTRLTVT.

This CDR3 reads CASSWGAGTYITGELFF. CDR3 DNA sequence: TGTGCCAGCAGCTGGGGGGCCGGGACATATATCACCGGGGAGCTGTTTTTT. J is TRBJ2-2 and V is TRBV5-6, with D perhaps assigned TRBD1 or TRBD2 (6 bases each). This CDR3 is built from 17 residues. Trimming took 3 bases from V and 4 from J, leaving 19 bases between them. Germline V lookup: CDR1 SGHDT, CDR2 YYEEEE.

CDR3 residues: CASSGTLNSNQPQHF. Written as DNA, the CDR3 is TGTGCCAGCTCCGGGACCCTGAATAGCAATCAGCCCCAGCATTTT. This chain connects TRBV19 to TRBJ1-5, with D maybe TRBD1 (5 bases). Germline CDR1 LNHDA, CDR2 SQIVND (reference sequence). The V end lost 9 bases, the J end lost 0 bases, and 15 bases lay between the germline ends. CDR3 length: 15 amino acids.

V is TRBV7-9 and J is TRBJ2-3; D perhaps matches TRBD1 (5 bases). Germline-derived CDR1 and CDR2 are SEHNR and FQNEAQ (reference sequence). The V end was cut by 7 bases, the J end by 3 bases, with 17 bases between. The CDR3 runs 15 residues. CDR3 amino acids: CASTTTGAWTDTQYF. The CDR3 DNA follows: TGTGCCAGCACCACAACAGGAGCGTGGACAGATACGCAGTATTTT.

This clone was seen once. The chain employs TRBV7-2 and TRBJ2-3; the D gene could be TRBD1 or TRBD2 (5 bases each). The germline V and J ends were trimmed by 5 bases and 0 bases, with 6 bases remaining between them. The CDR3 runs to 13 residues. CDR1 SGHTA and CDR2 FQGNSA come from the germline V gene. The CDR3 nucleotides are TGTGCCAGCAGCCGGGACAGCACAGATACGCAGTATTTT. It codes for CASSRDSTDTQYF.

This clone has only a few counts. The CDR3 loop is CASSSRDRVSSGYTF. CDR3 sequence (DNA): TGTGCCAGCAGTTCTCGGGACAGGGTTTCTTCTGGCTACACCTTC. The V call is TRBV27, the J call TRBJ1-2; 9 nucleotides agree with TRBD1. V lost 4 bases to trimming and J lost 7 bases; unmatched junction nucleotides: 10. CDR1 is MNHEY, CDR2 SMNVEV, per germline (reference sequence). CDR3 length: 15 amino acids.

Only one count was recorded for this clone. CDR3 sequence: CAGRQGDGINSPLHF. DNA for the CDR3: TGTGCCGGAAGACAGGGGGATGGCATAAATTCACCCCTCCACTTT. The chain uses TRBV6-5 and TRBJ1-6, with 9 bases lining up with TRBD1. With V trimmed by 11 bases and J by 7 bases, 12 bases remained unmatched. Looked up from germline, CDR1 is MNHEY and CDR2 is SVGAGI. The CDR3 length is 15 residues.

The genes are TRBV6-4 and TRBJ2-6; TRBD1 might be the D (6 bases). In germline, CDR1 is MRHNA, CDR2 SNTAGT. The V end lost 3 bases, the J end lost 10 bases, and 19 bases lay between the germline ends. The CDR3 has 16 residues. The DNA for the CDR3 is TGTGCCAGCAGTGATCACGATCAGGGGCTGGAGAACGTCCTGACTTTC. This sequence encodes CASSDHDQGLENVLTF.

The chain is built from TRBV19 and TRBJ1-2; D is unresolved. This CDR3 spans 18 amino acids. Deletions cut 7 bases from V and 2 bases from J, with 26 bases between. Per germline, CDR1 LNHDA and CDR2 SQIVND (reference sequence). The CDR3 reads CASTPRRAAGGPNYGYTF. In DNA, the CDR3 is TGTGCCAGTACCCCTCGCCGTGCGGCAGGTGGCCCAAACTATGGCTACACCTTC. Full variable domain (outside the CDR3, taken from reference TRBV19 and TRBJ1-2): DGGITQSPKYLFRKEGQNVTLSCEQNLNHDAMYWYRQDPGQGLRLIYYSQIVNDFQKGDIAEGYSVSREKKESFPLTVTSAQKNPTAFYLCASTPRRAAGGPNYGYTFGSGTRLTVV.

The V gene is TRBV18, the J gene TRBJ2-3, with 11 bases matching TRBD2. Germline V CDR1 and CDR2: KGHSH, LQKENI. Losses at the gene ends were 4 bases for V and 4 bases for J; bases not matched to a gene: 7. The CDR3 runs to 16 residues. The CDR3 here is CASSQNLAGGADTQYF. Written as DNA, the CDR3 is TGTGCCAGCTCACAAAACCTAGCGGGGGGCGCAGATACGCAGTATTTT.

V usage is TRBV19 and J usage is TRBJ1-4, with D maybe TRBD1 (5 bases). CDR3 length: 14 amino acids. Germline CDR1 reads LNHDA; CDR2 reads SQIVND (reference sequence). V lost 8 bases, J lost 1 base, and 11 bases lay in between. CDR3 sequence reads: CASSQGKTNEKLFF. The CDR3 coding sequence is TGTGCCAGTTCTCAGGGAAAAACTAATGAAAAACTGTTTTTT.

The chain couples TRBV24-1 to TRBJ1-1; maybe TRBD1 (6 bases). The CDR3 totals 13 residues. V gave up 5 bases and J gave up 10 bases, with 16 bases separating them. Germline CDR1 is KGHDR and CDR2 is SFDVKD. The CDR3 reads CATSVSGQSGAFF. CDR3 coding DNA: TGTGCCACCAGTGTTTCGGGACAAAGTGGAGCTTTCTTT.

This rearrangement joins TRBV6-5 to TRBJ2-2; TRBD1 agrees at 7 bases. The J segment lost 0 bases and the V segment lost 6 bases, leaving 4 bases of the junction unmatched. The CDR3 is made up of 15 amino acids. CDR1 is MNHEY and CDR2 is SVGAGI in the germline V gene. The CDR3, as DNA: TGTGCCAGCAGGGTTGGGACAGCGAACACCGGGGAGCTGTTTTTT. It translates to CASRVGTANTGELFF.

The rearrangement joins TRBV27 to TRBJ1-2, with D uncertain. Trimming took off 2 bases at V and 2 bases at J, with 6 bases between the two ends. The CDR3 is made up of 13 amino acids. Looked up from germline, CDR1 is MNHEY and CDR2 is SMNVEV (reference sequence). In DNA, the CDR3 is TGTGCCAGCAGTTTAAATTTAAACTATGGCTACACCTTC. Its translation: CASSLNLNYGYTF.

The chain recombines TRBV18 with TRBJ1-1; weak D call: TRBD1 (5 bases). The V end lost 3 bases, the J end lost 0 bases, and 11 bases lay between the germline ends. Germline V gene lookup returns CDR1 KGHSH and CDR2 LQKENI. There are 15 residues in the CDR3. The CDR3 protein is CASSPRGTVNTEAFF. The CDR3 DNA reads TGTGCCAGCTCACCGCGGGGGACCGTGAACACTGAAGCTTTCTTT. Based on the CDR3 plus reference TRBV18 and TRBJ1-1, the full variable domain is NAGVMQNPRHLVRRRGQEARLRCSPMKGHSHVYWYRQLPEEGLKFMVYLQKENIIDESGMPKERFSAEFPKEGPSILRIQQVVRGDSAAYFCASSPRGTVNTEAFFGQGTRLTVV.

The chain recombines TRBV12-5 with TRBJ2-3, with 8 bases identical to TRBD1. J lost 7 bases, V lost 4 bases, and 10 bases had no gene match. Germline V gives CDR1 LGHNT, CDR2 FRNRAP. The CDR3 totals 15 residues. Here the CDR3 DNA reads TGTGCTAGTGGTTCGTCCGACAGGGGCGGGAATACGCAGTATTTT. It specifies CASGSSDRGGNTQYF.

The genes are TRBV4-1 and TRBJ1-3; tentative D call: TRBD1 (5 bases). Trimming left V 1 base short and J 7 bases short, with 20 bases between. In germline, CDR1 is MGHRA, CDR2 YSYEKL. The CDR3 extends over 17 amino acids. CDR3 in amino acids: CASSQGGTSALSNTIYF. The CDR3 nucleotides read TGCGCCAGCAGCCAAGGGGGGACGTCGGCTCTTTCGAACACCATATATTTT.

The gene calls are TRBV28 and TRBJ1-5; D perhaps matches TRBD1 (6 bases). Germline V gene sequence: CDR1 MDHEN, CDR2 SYDVKM. V was pared by 4 bases and J by 4 bases, with 14 bases between. The CDR3 is 15 residues long. CDR3 coding DNA: TGTGCCAGCAGTTCCCGGACAGCTACAAATCAGCCCCAGCATTTT. Its protein is CASSSRTATNQPQHF.